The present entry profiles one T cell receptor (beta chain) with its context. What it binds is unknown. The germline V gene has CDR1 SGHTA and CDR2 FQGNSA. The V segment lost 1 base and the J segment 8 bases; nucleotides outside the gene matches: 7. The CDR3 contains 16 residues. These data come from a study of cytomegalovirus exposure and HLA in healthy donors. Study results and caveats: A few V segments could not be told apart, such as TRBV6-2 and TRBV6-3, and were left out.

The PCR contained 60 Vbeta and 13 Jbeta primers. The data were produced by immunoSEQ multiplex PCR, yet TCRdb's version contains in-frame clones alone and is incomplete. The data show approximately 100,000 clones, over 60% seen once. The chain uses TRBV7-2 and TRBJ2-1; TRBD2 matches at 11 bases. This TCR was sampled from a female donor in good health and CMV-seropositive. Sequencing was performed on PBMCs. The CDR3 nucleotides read TGTGCCAGCAGCTTAGTAGCTAGCGGGAGGTTATATGAGCAGTTCTTC. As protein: CASSLVASGRLYEQFF.